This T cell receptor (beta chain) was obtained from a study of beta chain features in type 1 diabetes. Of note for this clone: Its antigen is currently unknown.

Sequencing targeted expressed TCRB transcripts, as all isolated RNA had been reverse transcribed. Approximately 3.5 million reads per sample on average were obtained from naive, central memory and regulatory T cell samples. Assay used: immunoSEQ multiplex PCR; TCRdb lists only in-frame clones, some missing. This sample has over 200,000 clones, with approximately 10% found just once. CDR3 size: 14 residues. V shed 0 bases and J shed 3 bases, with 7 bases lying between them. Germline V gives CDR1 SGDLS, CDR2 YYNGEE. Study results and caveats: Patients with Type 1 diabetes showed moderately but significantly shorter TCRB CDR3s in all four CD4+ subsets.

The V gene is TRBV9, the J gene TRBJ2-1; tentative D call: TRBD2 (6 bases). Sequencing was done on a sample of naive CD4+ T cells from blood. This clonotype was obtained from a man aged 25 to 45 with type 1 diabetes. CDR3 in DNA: TGTGCCAGCAGCGTAGGAGCGGGCTACAATGAGCAGTTCTTC. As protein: CASSVGAGYNEQFF.